A selection of T cell receptor beta chains follows, all from one sample in a study of cytomegalovirus exposure and HLA in healthy donors. Profiling relied on immunoSEQ multiplex PCR, and the TCRdb table lists in-frame clones only, not all of them. This sample has 150,000 to 200,000 clones; 70% to 80% occur once, and the top ten carry more than 2%. What was sequenced was PBMCs. The receptors originated from a woman aged 25 to 39 in good health and CMV-seropositive. Each CDR3 is given with its conserved first and last residue. The order of the fields is CDR3 DNA, CDR3 protein, J gene, V gene, D gene, clone size. The D gene is left open where the match is weak. Size values are once, few and many counts, or a class for expanded clones, and some rows have none.

TGCGCCAGCAGCTTGTCCGGTCTAGACCAAGAGACCCAGTACTTC	CASSLSGLDQETQYF	TRBJ2-5	TRBV5-1	-	-
TGCGCCAGCAGCCAAGAGCTATATAGCAATCAGCCCCAGCATTTT	CASSQELYSNQPQHF	TRBJ1-5	TRBV4-3	-	-
TGTGCCAGTTCAGACAGCCTTAATGAAAAACTGTTTTTT	CASSDSLNEKLFF	TRBJ1-4	TRBV28	-	few
TGTGCCAGCAGCTTAGCGTCGGGAGGACCCCTCCACTTT	CASSLASGGPLHF	TRBJ1-6	TRBV7-2	-	-
TGTGCCAGCTCACCACCTCAGGGCCTTGGTTCACCCCTCCACTTT	CASSPPQGLGSPLHF	TRBJ1-6	TRBV18	-	-
TGTGCCAGCAGCGTAGGGGGGGGGCAGCCCCAGCATTTT	CASSVGGGQPQHF	TRBJ1-5	TRBV9	-	-
TGTGCCAGCAGGACTAGCGGGAGCAATGAGCAGTTCTTC	CASRTSGSNEQFF	TRBJ2-1	TRBV2	TRBD2	few
TGTGCCACCAGCAACGAGGGGGACGGGGACGAGCAGTACTTC	CATSNEGDGDEQYF	TRBJ2-7	TRBV15	-	-
TGTGCCAGCAGTGCCGCGACAGGGAGTTCACCCCTCCACTTT	CASSAATGSSPLHF	TRBJ1-6	TRBV6-1	TRBD1	once
TGCGCCAGCACCCCAGGGACATACGAGCAGTACTTC	CASTPGTYEQYF	TRBJ2-7	TRBV10-2	-	-
TGTGCCAGCAGCTATACAGGGAACGGCTACACCTTC	CASSYTGNGYTF	TRBJ1-2	TRBV25-1	-	-
TGCGCCAGCAGCTTGTCGGGACAGGGAATCGTGAATACGCAGTATTTT	CASSLSGQGIVNTQYF	TRBJ2-3	TRBV5-1	TRBD1	-
TGCGCCAGCAGCCAAGGGCGGGAGGCACCCCTGCAGACCCAGTACTTC	CASSQGREAPLQTQYF	TRBJ2-5	TRBV4-1	TRBD2	few
TGTGCCCAAAGACTAGCGGGTAATTCAGATACGCAGTATTTT	CAQRLAGNSDTQYF	TRBJ2-3	TRBV30	TRBD2	-
TGTGCCAGTAGTATAGGTCAACTAGCGGCCTTGGATACGCAGTATTTT	CASSIGQLAALDTQYF	TRBJ2-3	TRBV19	TRBD2	-
TGTGCCAGCAGCTTAGTAGGGACTAGCGGACCTACAGATACGCAGTATTTT	CASSLVGTSGPTDTQYF	TRBJ2-3	TRBV7-2	TRBD2	once
TGTGCCAGCTCACCACGCCGGGAGGATGAAAAACTGTTTTTT	CASSPRREDEKLFF	TRBJ1-4	TRBV18	-	-
TGTGCCAGCAGCTCCGTCCGGGACGGGAGGCATCGGGATACGCAGTATTTT	CASSSVRDGRHRDTQYF	TRBJ2-3	TRBV11-2	TRBD2	few
TGTGCCAGCAGCGTAGAACTCACCGGGGAGCTGTTTTTT	CASSVELTGELFF	TRBJ2-2	TRBV9	-	-
TGTGCCAGCAGCGTAGCGGCGGGGGCCGTCACAGATACGCAGTATTTT	CASSVAAGAVTDTQYF	TRBJ2-3	TRBV9	-	-
TGTGCCAGCAGCGTAGCGGGACAGGGGGAGAACACTGAAGCTTTCTTT	CASSVAGQGENTEAFF	TRBJ1-1	TRBV9	TRBD1	-